These 17 T cell receptor beta chains were all obtained from the same sample, sequenced in a study of T cell responses to AZD1222 COVID-19 vaccine. The assay was immunoSEQ multiplex PCR, and TCRdb's table has in-frame clones only and misses some. The repertoire includes 58,000 or so clones, 84% of them detected once, and under 8% sits in the top ten. Sequencing was performed on peripheral blood, taken on day 0 of AZD1222 vaccination. These receptors all come from an adult in good health.

The chain is built from TRBV19 and TRBJ1-6, with 7 bases that match TRBD1. The ends lost 5 bases at V and 7 bases at J; junction bases unmatched: 11. Germline CDR1 is LNHDA and CDR2 is SQIVND (reference sequence). This CDR3 is 16 amino acids long. CDR3 DNA sequence: TGTGCCAGTAGTCCCACTTCGGACAGGACCAATTCACCCCTCCACTTT. Amino acids: CASSPTSDRTNSPLHF.

In this sample, this clone turned up a few times. The V call is TRBV7-2, the J call TRBJ2-7; TRBD1 or TRBD2 may be the D gene (5 bases each). The CDR3 has 15 residues. The V gene's germline CDR1 is SGHTA and CDR2 FQGNSA. Trimming took off 1 base at V and 7 bases at J, with 17 bases between the two ends. CDR3 in DNA: TGTGCCAGCAGCTTAGACGGGACGGCCCCCCGAGAGCAGTACTTC. It translates to CASSLDGTAPREQYF.

The chain carries TRBV4-2 and TRBJ2-7, with 7 bases lining up with TRBD2. CDR3 length equals 16 residues. CDR1 LGHNA and CDR2 YNFKEQ come from the germline V gene. The V gene end was trimmed by 0 bases and the J gene end by 5 bases; junction bases not matched to a gene: 10. The CDR3 DNA reads TGTGCCAGCAGCCAAGATCAAGGGCAGGGAGGGCACGAGCAGTACTTC. It is translated as CASSQDQGQGGHEQYF.

The V and J genes are TRBV12-3 or TRBV12-4 and TRBJ1-6; D not certain. The CDR3 sequence is 13 residues long. Trimming left V 10 bases short and J 7 bases short, with 14 bases between. In DNA form, the CDR3 reads TGTGCCACCGCGAGGAGTAAAAATTCACCCCTCCACTTT. Amino acids: CATARSKNSPLHF.

J is TRBJ1-2 and V is TRBV12-3 or TRBV12-4; D might be TRBD1 (5 bases). Trimming took 3 bases from V and 2 from J, leaving 7 bases between them. This CDR3 spans 13 amino acids. As DNA, the CDR3 is TGTGCCAGCAGTTTCGCAGGGAACTATGGCTACACCTTC. This encodes CASSFAGNYGYTF.

This clone was observed a single time. The gene calls are TRBV5-1 and TRBJ1-6; D is unresolved. Germline V CDR1 and CDR2: SGHRS, YFSETQ. V was trimmed by 0 bases and J by 3 bases, leaving 10 bases between them. The CDR3 covers 16 residues. The CDR3 DNA is TGCGCCAGCAGCTTGGACAACAGTAACTATAATTCACCCCTCCACTTT. Residues: CASSLDNSNYNSPLHF.

This clone was recorded only once. V gene TRBV5-8 combines with J gene TRBJ2-1, with 11 bases aligning to TRBD2. The CDR3 length is 16 residues. Losses at the gene ends were 4 bases for V and 7 bases for J; bases not matched to a gene: 10. CDR1 is SGHTS, CDR2 YDEGEE, per germline. The CDR3 region is CASSGSSGGAWNEQFF. CDR3 nucleotide sequence: TGTGCCAGCAGCGGAAGTAGCGGGGGGGCCTGGAATGAGCAGTTCTTC.

The rearrangement uses TRBV10-3 and TRBJ2-1, with TRBD1 matching over 9 bases. Germline V gene lookup returns CDR1 ENHRY and CDR2 SYGVKD. V shed 11 bases, J shed 7 bases, and the junction held 18 bases outside the gene matches. The CDR3 has 16 residues. The DNA for the CDR3 is TGTGCCGGCGCCGCGGGACAGGGAGGTACGCGGAATGAGCAGTTCTTC. Its translation: CAGAAGQGGTRNEQFF.

This clone is medium-sized. The genes are TRBV10-1 and TRBJ1-1; D gene ambiguous. This CDR3 spans 15 amino acids. Trimming took 6 bases from V and 1 from J, leaving 15 bases between them. Germline CDR1 reads WNHNN; CDR2 reads SYGVQD (reference sequence). CDR3 DNA sequence: TGCGCCAGCAGCCCGGGTCTTGCAGGGAACACTGAAGCTTTCTTT. It codes for CASSPGLAGNTEAFF.

CDR3 sequence: CASSLDRRDEQYF. CDR3 in DNA: TGTGCCAGCAGTCTAGACAGGCGGGACGAGCAGTACTTC. This chain uses TRBV12-3 or TRBV12-4 with TRBJ2-7; possibly TRBD1 for D (6 bases). The CDR3 has 13 residues. Trimming removed 5 bases at V and 5 bases at J, with 13 bases between.

A single count supports this clone. V and J are TRBV6-2 or TRBV6-3 and TRBJ2-5, with 7 bases aligning to TRBD2. Per the germline V gene, CDR1 is MNHEY and CDR2 is SVGEGT. This CDR3 has 15 amino acids. V lost 2 bases to trimming and J lost 1 base; unmatched junction nucleotides: 4. CDR3: CASSYTAGVQETQYF. In DNA form, the CDR3 reads TGTGCCAGCAGTTACACGGCGGGGGTCCAAGAGACCCAGTACTTC.

The rearrangement uses TRBV28 and TRBJ2-1; a weak D match, TRBD2 (6 bases). The V gene lost 4 bases and the J gene lost 9 bases, with 16 bases spanning the gap. The V gene's germline CDR1 is MDHEN and CDR2 SYDVKM. The CDR3 sequence is 14 residues long. CDR3 amino acids: CASSSSDGGFEQFF. The CDR3 DNA sequence: TGTGCCAGCAGTTCCTCCGACGGGGGTTTTGAGCAGTTCTTC.

Here the CDR3 reads CASSLWAGSTEAFF. CDR3 sequence (DNA): TGTGCCAGCAGTTTATGGGCTGGCTCCACTGAAGCTTTCTTT. The J gene is TRBJ1-1, the V gene TRBV27; D not resolved. From germline, CDR1 is MNHEY and CDR2 SMNVEV (reference sequence). V lost 1 base and J lost 4, with 10 bases in between. The CDR3 is made up of 14 amino acids.

The V and J genes are TRBV18 and TRBJ1-1, with 9 bases identical to TRBD1. Germline lookup yields CDR1 KGHSH and CDR2 LQKENI. The CDR3 has 14 amino acids. Germline trimming cut 2 bases from V and 4 bases from J; bases unmatched to any gene: 2. CDR3 in DNA: TGTGCCAGCTCACCAAGGACAGGGGCCACTGAAGCTTTCTTT. Translating it yields CASSPRTGATEAFF.

The chain combines TRBV5-1 with TRBJ1-1; D uncertain. V was pared by 0 bases and J by 1 base, with 13 bases between. The CDR3 covers 16 residues. CDR1 SGHRS and CDR2 YFSETQ come from the germline V gene. The CDR3 DNA reads as TGCGCCAGCAGCTTGGAAGGTCCACATCAGAACACTGAAGCTTTCTTT. It is translated as CASSLEGPHQNTEAFF.

This clone was observed a few times. This sequence joins TRBV19 and TRBJ2-1; no clear D. Deletions cut 3 bases from V and 5 bases from J, with 8 bases between. The CDR3 has 13 amino acids. Germline CDR1 reads LNHDA; CDR2 reads SQIVND (reference sequence). The CDR3 loop reads CASSMNTNNEQFF. CDR3 DNA sequence: TGTGCCAGTAGTATGAACACCAACAATGAGCAGTTCTTC.

The genes are TRBV5-1 and TRBJ2-7; tentative D call: TRBD1 (6 bases). The CDR3 covers 14 residues. The V end lost 4 bases, the J end lost 3 bases, and 14 bases lay between the germline ends. Germline V gene data show CDR1 as SGHRS and CDR2 as YFSETQ. CDR3 coding DNA: TGCGCCAGCAGCCAAAGGGGCAGGGGCTACGAGCAGTACTTC. As protein: CASSQRGRGYEQYF.